The present entry profiles one T cell receptor beta chain with its context. This clone has just one count. What this receptor recognizes is not known. Qualities for individual bases were not recorded, and no much larger clone is one base off. The data originate from a study of blood T cell repertoires in COVID-19 (dated by TCRdb to about 2020). Study-wide context: Collaborator samples came from the United States, Italy and Spain and covered acute and convalescent phases of COVID-19. Where available, HLA class I and class II types were taken from metadata supplied by the sample provider and were not determined by assay-based typing. The material from the prospective study consisted of cDNA or gDNA derived from T cells, B-cell-depleted T cells, or PBMCs. The repertoires were released in a freely available public database intended as a resource for research on the immune response to SARS-CoV-2. The samples were drawn from two sources: the first 160 participants of the ongoing ImmuneRACE study, and 950 to 1,500 subjects contributed by 6 global collaborators. The dataset comprised deeply sampled blood TCRbeta repertoires from subjects exposed to, actively infected with, or recovered from COVID-19. Nearly every sample came with metadata listing a de-identified subject ID, COVID-19 status, age in years and sex. Study-wide findings and limitations: The quantity of clinical and demographic metadata differed by source and by participant and was supplied without curation.

TCRbeta CDR3 regions were amplified from genomic DNA by means of the immunoSEQ Assay, a bias-controlled multiplex PCR. Processing in the source paper ran as follows. The number of nucleated cells in each sample was estimated by amplification of reference gene primers within the assay. To quantify the absolute abundance of each unique TCRbeta CDR3 rearrangement, sequence reads were collapsed and filtered. For each sample, productive Simpson clonality was calculated as the square root of Simpson's diversity index across productive rearrangements. TCRdb stores this immuneACCESS table with in-frame sequences only. Part of the clones is absent; in the studies checked, under half of the shortfall reflects unresolved V genes, and no reason is known for the rest. That table supplies the V and J calls and clone size; D and trimming were determined from the DNA. In this sample the table shows approximately 310,000 clones, 80% to 90% of which occur a single time. The biggest ten clones account for 1% of the sample.

Whole blood was collected in K2EDTA tubes by collaborating institutions according to the institutions' own protocols. For TCRbeta analysis, collaborator samples were shipped as frozen whole blood, as isolated PBMCs, or as DNA extracted from either sample type. CDR1 and CDR2 are read off the germline V gene (reference sequence) as SGHNT and YYREEE. V gives up 3 bases and J gives up 8 bases, and the segment between their germline ends measures 20 bases. The CDR3 holds 15 amino acids from the cysteine to the phenylalanine. The DNA shown is the 45-base CDR3, in frame from base 1. This TCR was sampled from a man in his fifties with active or convalescent COVID-19. The chain is assembled from TRBV5-4 and TRBJ1-2; the D segment could be TRBD1, given 5 matching bases. The sequenced sample consisted of peripheral blood. The nucleotide sequence reads TGTGCCAGCAGCTCCCCTAGGGAAGGGGCAAGCGGCTACACCTTC. This sequence encodes CASSSPREGASGYTF.